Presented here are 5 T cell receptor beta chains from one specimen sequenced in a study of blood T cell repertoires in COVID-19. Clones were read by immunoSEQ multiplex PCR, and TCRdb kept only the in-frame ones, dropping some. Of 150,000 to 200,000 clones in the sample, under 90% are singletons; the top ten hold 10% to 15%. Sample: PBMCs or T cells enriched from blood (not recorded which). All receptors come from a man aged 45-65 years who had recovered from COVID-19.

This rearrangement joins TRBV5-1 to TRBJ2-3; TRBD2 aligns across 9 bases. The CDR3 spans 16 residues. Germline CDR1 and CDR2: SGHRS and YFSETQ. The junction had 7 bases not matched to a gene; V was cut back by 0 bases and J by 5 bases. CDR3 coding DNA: TGCGCCAGCAGCTTGGATGTAGCGGGGGTAAAAGATACGCAGTATTTT. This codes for CASSLDVAGVKDTQYF.

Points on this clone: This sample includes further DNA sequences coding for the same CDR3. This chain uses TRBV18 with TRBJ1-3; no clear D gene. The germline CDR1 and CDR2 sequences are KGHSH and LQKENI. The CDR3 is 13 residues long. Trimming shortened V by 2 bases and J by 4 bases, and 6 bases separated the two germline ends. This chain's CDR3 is CASSPGQGNTIYF. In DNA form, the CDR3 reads TGTGCCAGCTCACCAGGCCAAGGAAACACCATATATTTT. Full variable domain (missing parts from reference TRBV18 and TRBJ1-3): NAGVMQNPRHLVRRRGQEARLRCSPMKGHSHVYWYRQLPEEGLKFMVYLQKENIIDESGMPKERFSAEFPKEGPSILRIQQVVRGDSAAYFCASSPGQGNTIYFGEGSWLTVV.

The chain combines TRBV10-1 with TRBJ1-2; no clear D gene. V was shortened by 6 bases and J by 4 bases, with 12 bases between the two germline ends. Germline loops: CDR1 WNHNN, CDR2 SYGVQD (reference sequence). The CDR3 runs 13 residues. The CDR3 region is CASSAVRGYGYTF. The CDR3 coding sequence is TGCGCCAGCAGCGCAGTACGAGGCTATGGCTACACCTTC.

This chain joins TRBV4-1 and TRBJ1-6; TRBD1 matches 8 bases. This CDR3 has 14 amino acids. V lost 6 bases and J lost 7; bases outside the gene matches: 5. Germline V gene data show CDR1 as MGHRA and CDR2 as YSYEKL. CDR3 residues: CASSIGTGNSPLHF. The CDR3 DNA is TGCGCCAGCAGTATAGGGACAGGCAATTCACCCCTCCACTTT.

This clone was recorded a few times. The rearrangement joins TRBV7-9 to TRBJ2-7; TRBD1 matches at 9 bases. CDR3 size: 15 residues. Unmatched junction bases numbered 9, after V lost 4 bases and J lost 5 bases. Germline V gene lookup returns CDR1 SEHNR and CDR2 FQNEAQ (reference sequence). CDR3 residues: CASSWTGAQGHEQYF. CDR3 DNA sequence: TGTGCCAGCAGCTGGACAGGGGCGCAGGGCCACGAGCAGTACTTC.